The 13 T cell receptor beta chains reported below all come from one sample, sequenced in a study of T cell responses to AZD1222 COVID-19 vaccine. The protocol was immunoSEQ multiplex PCR, while the TCRdb copy is restricted to in-frame clones and leaves out a portion. This sample carries roughly 170,000 clones, around 94% of them seen once, and the ten largest clones take roughly 1.7%. The sequences come from peripheral blood, collected 28 days after the second AZD1222 dose. These receptors were collected from an adult who received the AZD1222 COVID-19 vaccine.

The chain links TRBV3-1 (or the pseudogene TRBV3-2) to TRBJ2-3; TRBD1 is a possible D gene (6 bases). Germline-derived CDR1 and CDR2 are LGHDT and YNNKEL (reference sequence). V was clipped by 2 bases and J by 4 bases, with 10 bases between them. This CDR3 comprises 14 residues. The CDR3 DNA follows: TGTGCCAGCAGCCAATCCAGGGGCCCAGATACGCAGTATTTT. Protein sequence: CASSQSRGPDTQYF.

The rearrangement joins TRBV3-1 (or the pseudogene TRBV3-2) to TRBJ2-5, with no clear D. This CDR3 is 14 amino acids long. Germline V lookup: CDR1 LGHDT, CDR2 YNNKEL (reference sequence). With 5 bases removed from V and 4 bases from J, the gap between germline ends came to 14 bases. CDR3 loop: CASSLAGEVETQYF. In nucleotides, the CDR3 is TGTGCCAGCAGCTTAGCAGGAGAGGTAGAGACCCAGTACTTC.

This sequence joins TRBV6-5 and TRBJ2-2; possible D gene TRBD2, 6 bases. Trimming removed 8 bases at V and 6 bases at J, with 16 bases between. This CDR3 comprises 14 residues. CDR1 MNHEY and CDR2 SVGAGI come from the germline V gene. The CDR3, as DNA: TGTGCCAGCGAAACAGGAGGGTCCGCCGGGGAGCTGTTTTTT. Translation: CASETGGSAGELFF.

Here the CDR3 reads CASSQDFSGGYGYTF. In nucleotides, the CDR3 is TGTGCCAGCAGCCAAGATTTCTCCGGGGGTTATGGCTACACCTTC. This rearrangement joins TRBV3-1 (or the pseudogene TRBV3-2) to TRBJ1-2; maybe TRBD1 (5 bases). Germline V CDR1 and CDR2: LGHDT, YNNKEL (reference sequence). This CDR3 contains 15 residues. V shed 0 bases and J shed 5 bases, with 13 bases lying between them.

The rearrangement links TRBV28 to TRBJ1-6; D not certain. From germline, CDR1 is MDHEN and CDR2 SYDVKM. This CDR3 comprises 13 residues. The V end lost 1 base, the J end lost 8 bases, and 6 bases lay between the germline ends. CDR3 DNA sequence: TGTGCCAGCAGTTTATCGGGGTATTCACCCCTCCACTTT. Protein: CASSLSGYSPLHF.

V is TRBV28 and J is TRBJ1-2; possibly TRBD1 for D (6 bases). The CDR3 sequence is 17 residues long. Looked up from germline, CDR1 is MDHEN and CDR2 is SYDVKM. Trimming left V 4 bases short and J 4 bases short, with 22 bases between. CDR3: CASSSAETGPASYGYTF. The CDR3 DNA reads as TGTGCCAGCAGTTCTGCAGAGACAGGCCCGGCGTCCTATGGCTACACCTTC.

In this sample, this clone turned up once. The rearrangement uses TRBV2 and TRBJ1-6, with 9 bases fitting TRBD1. Germline assignment: CDR1 SNHLY and CDR2 FYNNEI. CDR3 length: 15 residues. The V gene end was trimmed by 8 bases and the J gene end by 10 bases; junction bases not matched to a gene: 12. CDR3 DNA: TGTGCCAGCTCACGGGGGGACAGGGCAGGCTCACCCCTCCACTTT. Its translation: CASSRGDRAGSPLHF.

The J gene is TRBJ1-4, the V gene TRBV11-2; a weak D match, TRBD1 (5 bases). Germline loops: CDR1 SGHAT, CDR2 FQNNGV. The V gene lost 6 bases and the J gene lost 3 bases, with 17 bases spanning the gap. The length of the CDR3 is 16 residues. The CDR3: CASRAARVTANEKLFF. In DNA, the CDR3 is TGTGCCAGCAGGGCCGCCAGGGTGACGGCTAATGAAAAACTGTTTTTT.

This chain uses TRBV12-5 with TRBJ1-5; D unresolved. Germline CDR1 is LGHNT and CDR2 is FRNRAP. The CDR3 spans 13 residues. Trimming left V 6 bases short and J 3 bases short, with 9 bases between. CDR3 DNA: TGTGCTAGTGGGACCGGTCCCAATCAGCCCCAGCATTTT. Its protein product is CASGTGPNQPQHF.

CDR3: CASSPDARGNQPQHF. CDR3 in DNA: TGTGCCAGCAGTCCGGACGCAAGGGGCAATCAGCCCCAGCATTTT. The chain is built from TRBV2 and TRBJ1-5; D remains ambiguous. Trimming shortened V by 5 bases and J by 2 bases, and 13 bases separated the two germline ends. The CDR3 contains 15 residues. Germline V gene lookup returns CDR1 SNHLY and CDR2 FYNNEI.

This chain uses TRBV7-9 with TRBJ2-5; a possible D gene is TRBD2 (5 bases). Trimming left V 2 bases short and J 5 bases short, with 15 bases between. CDR3 length: 15 amino acids. Germline CDR1 and CDR2: SEHNR and FQNEAQ (reference sequence). The CDR3: CASSLLAAGTETQYF. The CDR3 coding sequence is TGTGCCAGCAGCTTACTAGCTGCTGGTACGGAGACCCAGTACTTC.

This chain uses TRBV12-5 with TRBJ1-3; D is possibly TRBD1 (5 bases). Germline CDR1 and CDR2: LGHNT and FRNRAP. Trimming stripped 5 bases from V and 5 bases from J, with 13 bases between. This CDR3 region has 14 residues. This CDR3 is CASGPQAGRNTIYF. DNA of the CDR3: TGTGCTAGTGGTCCCCAAGCAGGGAGAAACACCATATATTTT.

Only one count was recorded for this clone. This sequence joins TRBV6-5 and TRBJ2-2; D is perhaps TRBD1 (5 bases). Trimming shortened V by 6 bases and J by 5 bases, and 16 bases separated the two germline ends. Germline V lookup: CDR1 MNHEY, CDR2 SVGAGI. The CDR3 spans 15 residues. CDR3 sequence: CASSARARVTGELFF. The CDR3 DNA sequence: TGTGCCAGCAGCGCCAGGGCCCGCGTGACCGGGGAGCTGTTTTTT.